These 10 T cell receptor beta chains were sequenced from one sample in a study of PD-1 blockade in classical Hodgkin lymphoma. Repertoires were generated with immunoSEQ multiplex PCR, while TCRdb's copy carries only in-frame clones and drops some. The table records nearly 25,000 clones, around 68% of them present only once. Sample time point: cycle 4 day 1 (C4D1), after 6 weeks of nivolumab. Patients all relapsed after autologous stem cell transplantation, and there was variation in brentuximab vedotin exposure. The source material was peripheral blood mononuclear cells (PBMCs), sampled before the fourth cycle of nivolumab. The source of these receptors is a human donor with classical Hodgkin lymphoma.

In its sample, this clone ranks as medium-sized. The sample contains more than one DNA sequence encoding this CDR3. The V call is TRBV9, the J call TRBJ2-7; TRBD2 is a possible D gene (6 bases). There are 15 residues in the CDR3. The ends were cut back, 0 bases at V and 2 bases at J, with 12 bases in the middle. From germline, CDR1 is SGDLS and CDR2 YYNGEE. CDR3 in DNA: TGTGCCAGCAGCGTAGAATCGGGGGTGACCTACGAGCAGTACTTC. Its protein product is CASSVESGVTYEQYF.

V gene TRBV4-1 combines with J gene TRBJ1-5; the D is unclear. Trimming removed 1 base from V and 5 bases from J, with 12 bases in between. Germline CDR1 and CDR2: MGHRA and YSYEKL. The CDR3 spans 15 residues. The CDR3 here is CASSQAVWGHQPQHF. CDR3 coding DNA: TGCGCCAGCAGCCAAGCGGTGTGGGGTCATCAGCCCCAGCATTTT.

The rearrangement links TRBV7-3 to TRBJ2-2; D possibly corresponds to TRBD1 (6 bases). Looked up from germline, CDR1 is SGHTA and CDR2 is FQGTGA. With 9 bases removed from V and 0 bases from J, the gap between germline ends came to 11 bases. The CDR3 extends over 14 amino acids. CDR3 sequence: CASRGGSNTGELFF. Here the CDR3 DNA reads TGTGCCAGTCGAGGGGGTTCGAACACCGGGGAGCTGTTTTTT.

The V call is TRBV7-2, the J call TRBJ2-1, with 7 nucleotides matching TRBD2. The germline CDR1 and CDR2 sequences are SGHTA and FQGNSA. V was clipped by 4 bases and J by 9 bases; unmatched bases: 3. The CDR3 is made up of 12 amino acids. The CDR3, as DNA: TGTGCCAGCAGCTCCCCTAGCGGTGAGCAGTTCTTC. Translating it yields CASSSPSGEQFF.

The chain carries TRBV28 and TRBJ1-6; 7 bases are a match to TRBD1. This CDR3 region has 15 residues. Trimming at V came to 6 bases and at J to 6 bases, leaving 8 bases not matched to a gene. CDR1 and CDR2 from the germline V gene are MDHEN and SYDVKM. The chain's CDR3 is CASRTGAVGNSPLHF. CDR3 nucleotides: TGTGCCAGCAGAACAGGGGCAGTCGGTAATTCACCCCTCCACTTT.

This clone was seen repeatedly, ten times or more. This chain connects TRBV7-9 to TRBJ1-2, with D possibly being TRBD1 (6 bases). The CDR3 spans 16 residues. V was pared by 5 bases and J by 4 bases, with 20 bases between. In germline, CDR1 is SEHNR, CDR2 FQNEAQ (reference sequence). The CDR3 coding sequence is TGTGCCAGCAGCAACTCGTCACAGGGCTACTTCTATGGCTACACCTTC. Its protein product is CASSNSSQGYFYGYTF.

A few counts support this clone. The rearrangement uses TRBV19 and TRBJ2-2; D is perhaps TRBD1 or TRBD2 (5 bases each). Germline-derived CDR1 and CDR2 are LNHDA and SQIVND (reference sequence). Trimming took 0 bases from V and 5 from J, leaving 10 bases between them. The CDR3 extends over 15 amino acids. The CDR3 here is CASSIDTRGTGELFF. DNA for the CDR3: TGTGCCAGTAGTATAGATACTAGGGGAACCGGGGAGCTGTTTTTT.

The chain uses TRBV6-6 and TRBJ1-2; D is undetermined. The germline CDR1 and CDR2 sequences are MNHNY and SVGAGI (reference sequence). The CDR3 is made up of 14 amino acids. Trimming took off 6 bases at V and 4 bases at J, with 15 bases between the two ends. This chain's CDR3 is CASSPTGITYGYTF. The CDR3 DNA reads TGTGCCAGCAGCCCAACGGGGATTACCTATGGCTACACCTTC.

The count of this clone is one. V usage is TRBV27 and J usage is TRBJ1-5; 8 nucleotides align to TRBD1. This CDR3 comprises 13 residues. The germline gives CDR1 MNHEY, CDR2 SMNVEV (reference sequence). The V segment lost 4 bases and the J segment 7 bases; nucleotides outside the gene matches: 3. The CDR3 DNA reads as TGTGCCAGCAGTTGGACAGGGCGGCAGCCCCAGCATTTT. Its translation is CASSWTGRQPQHF.

The chain has TRBV28 and TRBJ2-5; unclear D gene. The CDR3 is 12 residues long. V shed 2 bases and J shed 6 bases, with 7 bases lying between them. Germline loops: CDR1 MDHEN, CDR2 SYDVKM. The CDR3 DNA sequence: TGTGCCAGCAGTTTAGTGTATAAGACCCAGTACTTC. Translated, it gives CASSLVYKTQYF.